Reported below is one T cell receptor beta chain. The table came from immunoSEQ multiplex PCR; TCRdb's copy has only in-frame clones and leaves some out. The sample has about 17,000 clones; over 60% are singletons. This entry belongs to a study of sequential checkpoint blockade in melanoma. Specified treatment: randomized to nivolumab then ipilimumab (arm A) or the reverse (arm B). Deletions cut 0 bases from V and 6 bases from J, with 15 bases between. Germline V CDR1 and CDR2: SGDLS, YYNGEE. The CDR3 runs 16 residues. This chain uses TRBV9 with TRBJ2-2; D might be TRBD1 (5 bases). The clonotype originates from a human donor with melanoma. This specimen was CD8+ T cells sorted from blood (inferred from file names), taken from a patient given nivolumab and ipilimumab in sequence. As DNA, the CDR3 is TGTGCCAGCAGCGTAGGCCCAGGGCGAGCACCCGGGGAGCTGTTTTTT. Encoded protein: CASSVGPGRAPGELFF.